This T cell receptor beta chain is from a study of blood T cell repertoires in COVID-19. Study summary: Italy, Spain and the United States were the sources of the convalescent and acute COVID-19 samples. The cDNA or gDNA used as material had been derived from T cells, B-cell-depleted T cells, or PBMCs.

Authors' analysis steps: Amplification of reference gene primers provided the estimated nucleated cell counts. Sequenced by immunoSEQ multiplex PCR; TCRdb stores in-frame clones only, minus some. D and trimming come from the DNA, and the V and J calls and clone size come from that table. Among fewer than 100,000 clones listed, 75% to 90% were seen once. Per the germline V gene, CDR1 is SNHLY and CDR2 is FYNNEI. CDR3 length equals 14 residues. The V end was cut by 1 base, the J end by 4 bases, with 10 bases between. The chain joins TRBV2 to TRBJ1-1, with TRBD1 as a possible D gene (5 bases). This sequence was found in a man in his sixties with acute or convalescent COVID-19. Sequenced: peripheral blood. CDR3 nucleotides: TGTGCCAGCAGTGAAGAGGGGATCGTCACTGAAGCTTTCTTT. Translated, it gives CASSEEGIVTEAFF.